Below, 5 T cell receptor beta chains from the same sample are listed, as sequenced in a study of shared clonotypes between healthy human individuals. Naive CD8 isolation took CD45RO-negative cells positively selected for CCR7 and excluded terminally differentiated effector memory CD45RA+ cells. The protocol was immunoSEQ multiplex PCR, while the TCRdb copy is restricted to in-frame clones and leaves out a portion. The sample consists of about 2 million clones, approximately 94% of them appearing once. The sample was naive CD8+ T cells sorted from blood. These receptors all come from a man aged 18 to 30 in good health.

The chain has TRBV30 and TRBJ2-7; the D gene is possibly TRBD2 (6 bases). CDR3 length: 13 residues. V lost 2 bases, J lost 0 bases, and 8 bases lay in between. Germline V lookup: CDR1 GTSNPN, CDR2 SVGIG (reference sequence). The CDR3 DNA sequence: TGTGCCTGGAGTTGGGGGGACTCCTACGAGCAGTACTTC. Its translation is CAWSWGDSYEQYF.

J is TRBJ2-5 and V is TRBV29-1; D may be TRBD1 (6 bases). Per the germline V gene, CDR1 is SQVTM and CDR2 is ANQGSEA. V was cut by 0 bases and J by 0 bases, with 14 bases left in between. The CDR3 is 16 residues long. For the CDR3, the DNA is TGCAGCGTTGAAGATGGAGTGAGGGGGTACCAAGAGACCCAGTACTTC. This encodes CSVEDGVRGYQETQYF.

This chain joins TRBV7-6 and TRBJ1-2; TRBD1 matches at 9 bases. The CDR3 runs 12 residues. With V trimmed by 5 bases and J by 7 bases, 2 bases remained unmatched. From germline, CDR1 is SGHVS and CDR2 FNYEAQ. The CDR3 here is CASSPGQGGYTF. The CDR3 DNA sequence: TGTGCCAGCAGCCCGGGACAGGGTGGCTACACCTTC.

The chain employs TRBV13 and TRBJ2-3, with 9 bases fitting TRBD2. The germline V gene has CDR1 PRHDT and CDR2 FYEKMQ (reference sequence). CDR3 length: 16 amino acids. J gave up 2 bases and V 6 bases, and 9 bases lay outside the gene matches. CDR3 region: CASSIRLAEVTDTQYF. CDR3 bases: TGTGCCAGCAGTATTAGACTAGCGGAAGTCACAGATACGCAGTATTTT.

The chain employs TRBV11-3 and TRBJ2-1; maybe TRBD2 (7 bases). The CDR3 length is 16 residues. Germline V gives CDR1 SGHNT, CDR2 YENEEA. Trimming left V 5 bases short and J 6 bases short, with 20 bases between. The CDR3 bases are TGTGCCAGCAGCCCCACCCGGGGGGCTAATGGCAATGAGCAGTTCTTC. Encoded protein: CASSPTRGANGNEQFF.